One and the same sample provided the 13 T cell receptor beta chains below, sequenced in a study of blood T cell repertoires in COVID-19. This table comes from immunoSEQ multiplex PCR, and its TCRdb copy is limited to in-frame clones, with some not included. The sample holds 150,000 to 200,000 clones; about four fifths are singletons and the top ten take 3.2%. The sequenced sample was PBMCs or T cells enriched from blood (not recorded which). The origin of the receptors is a woman in her twenties or thirties who had been exposed to COVID-19.

The genes are TRBV27 and TRBJ2-6; the D is unclear. Deletions cut 4 bases from V and 0 bases from J, with 10 bases between. The germline CDR1 and CDR2 sequences are MNHEY and SMNVEV (reference sequence). The CDR3 runs to 16 residues. CDR3 loop: CASSSIDTSGANVLTF. CDR3 in DNA: TGTGCCAGCAGTTCAATAGATACCTCTGGGGCCAACGTCCTGACTTTC.

This clone was counted between two and nine times. The rearrangement uses TRBV14 and TRBJ1-6; D uncertain. The CDR3 spans 13 residues. Germline lookup yields CDR1 SGHDN and CDR2 FVKESK. With 7 bases removed from V and 9 bases from J, the gap between germline ends came to 13 bases. In DNA form, the CDR3 reads TGTGCCAGCAAGGCCTGGGAGGCTTCACCCCTCCACTTT. This encodes CASKAWEASPLHF.

The V gene is TRBV7-7, the J gene TRBJ2-5, with D perhaps TRBD1 (6 bases). The CDR3 has 11 amino acids. Per the germline V gene, CDR1 is SSHAT and CDR2 is FNYEAQ (reference sequence). This CDR3 is CANRDGETQYF. CDR3 sequence (DNA): TGTGCTAACAGGGATGGAGAGACCCAGTACTTC.

The chain employs TRBV7-9 and TRBJ2-7; D gene unclear. Germline V lookup: CDR1 SEHNR, CDR2 FQNEAQ (reference sequence). V gave up 1 base and J gave up 0 bases, with 13 bases separating them. The CDR3 sequence is 16 residues long. The CDR3 reads CASSLEAARSSYEQYF. CDR3 nucleotides: TGTGCCAGCAGCTTAGAGGCGGCAAGGAGCTCCTACGAGCAGTACTTC.

J is TRBJ1-4 and V is TRBV7-2; D perhaps matches TRBD1 (5 bases). Germline V gene sequence: CDR1 SGHTA, CDR2 FQGNSA. The CDR3 has 16 residues. Trimming removed 5 bases from V and 2 bases from J, with 15 bases in between. The CDR3 nucleotides read TGTGCCAGCAGCCGCAACGCAGGGTCGACTAATGAAAAACTGTTTTTT. Its translation is CASSRNAGSTNEKLFF.

This chain uses TRBV2 with TRBJ2-5; perhaps TRBD1 as D (6 bases). Germline CDR1 and CDR2: SNHLY and FYNNEI. The CDR3 is made up of 14 amino acids. V was cut by 6 bases and J by 5 bases, with 16 bases left in between. The CDR3 bases are TGTGCCAGCAGCCCCCACTTGGGGGCGGAGACCCAGTACTTC. Encoded protein: CASSPHLGAETQYF.

This clone was seen only once. This chain uses TRBV5-5 with TRBJ2-7; tentative D call: TRBD1 (6 bases). In germline, CDR1 is SGHKS, CDR2 YYEKEE (reference sequence). Trimming left V 1 base short and J 1 base short, with 18 bases between. The CDR3 has 17 amino acids. The CDR3 DNA is TGTGCCAGCAGCTTGATTACAGGGAGTATATGGTCCTACGAGCAGTACTTC. Translating it yields CASSLITGSIWSYEQYF.

The chain carries TRBV7-8 and TRBJ1-2; 10 bases agree with TRBD1. This CDR3 region has 13 residues. Per the germline V gene, CDR1 is SGHVS and CDR2 is FQNEAQ. The V and J ends lost 5 bases and 8 bases, in that order; junction bases with no gene match: 5. The CDR3 region is CASSKGTGDGYTF. The CDR3 coding sequence is TGTGCCAGCAGCAAGGGGACAGGGGACGGCTACACCTTC.

The chain links TRBV6-5 to TRBJ2-2; maybe TRBD1 (5 bases). The germline V and J ends were trimmed by 10 bases and 3 bases, with 12 bases remaining between them. This CDR3 region has 13 residues. Germline assignment: CDR1 MNHEY and CDR2 SVGAGI. The CDR3 is CATGGAYTGELFF. CDR3 DNA: TGTGCCACAGGTGGGGCGTACACCGGGGAGCTGTTTTTT.

The chain employs TRBV11-3 and TRBJ2-5; 12 bases map to TRBD2. In germline, CDR1 is SGHNT, CDR2 YENEEA. This CDR3 is built from 18 residues. The junction had 8 bases not matched to a gene; V was cut back by 1 base and J by 2 bases. CDR3: CASSLGLTSGGPQETQYF. The CDR3 bases are TGTGCCAGCAGCTTAGGCTTGACTAGCGGGGGACCGCAAGAGACCCAGTACTTC.

The chain carries TRBV5-5 and TRBJ2-7; possible D gene TRBD1, 6 bases. V was trimmed by 4 bases and J by 4 bases, leaving 9 bases between them. The CDR3 is 12 amino acids. The germline gives CDR1 SGHKS, CDR2 YYEKEE (reference sequence). Here the CDR3 reads CASSPTGYEQYF. As DNA, the CDR3 is TGTGCCAGCAGCCCGACAGGTTACGAGCAGTACTTC.

The rearrangement uses TRBV6-1 and TRBJ2-1; D uncertain. V was trimmed by 3 bases and J by 8 bases, leaving 14 bases between them. The CDR3 extends over 14 amino acids. Germline CDR1 is MNHNS and CDR2 is SASEGT. CDR3 coding DNA: TGTGCCAGCAGTGAGGTCGGGTCTCGGTATGAGCAGTTCTTC. This translates into CASSEVGSRYEQFF.

This chain links TRBV5-4 with TRBJ2-2; the match to TRBD2 covers 9 bases. The V gene end was trimmed by 3 bases and the J gene end by 6 bases; junction bases not matched to a gene: 9. In germline, CDR1 is SGHNT, CDR2 YYREEE (reference sequence). The CDR3 totals 16 residues. This chain's CDR3 is CASSSGTSNLAGELFF. CDR3 nucleotide sequence: TGTGCCAGCAGCTCCGGGACTAGCAATTTGGCCGGGGAGCTGTTTTTT.